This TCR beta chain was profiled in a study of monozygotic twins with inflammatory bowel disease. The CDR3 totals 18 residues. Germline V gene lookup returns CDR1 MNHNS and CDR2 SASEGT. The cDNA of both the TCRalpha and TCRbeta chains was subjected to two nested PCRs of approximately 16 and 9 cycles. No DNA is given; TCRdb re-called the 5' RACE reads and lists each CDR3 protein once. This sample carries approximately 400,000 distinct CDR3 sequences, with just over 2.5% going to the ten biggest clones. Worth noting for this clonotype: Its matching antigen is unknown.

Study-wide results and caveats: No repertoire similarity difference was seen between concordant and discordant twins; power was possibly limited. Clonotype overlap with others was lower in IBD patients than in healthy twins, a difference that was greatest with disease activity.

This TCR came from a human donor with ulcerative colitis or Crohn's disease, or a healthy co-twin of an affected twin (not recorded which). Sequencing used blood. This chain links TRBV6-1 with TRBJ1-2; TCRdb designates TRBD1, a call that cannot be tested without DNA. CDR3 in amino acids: CASSDPGDLYTTNYGYTF.